This entry lists 7 T cell receptor beta chains sequenced from one sample in a study of blood T cell repertoires in COVID-19. The repertoire was sequenced with immunoSEQ multiplex PCR; TCRdb's copy has only in-frame clones and lacks some. The sample lists some 390,000 clones, about 89% occurring once. The sequenced sample consisted of peripheral blood. The receptors were sampled from a woman in her sixties or seventies with COVID-19, enrolled during active disease.

This clone was detected ten times or more. The chain has TRBV4-2 and TRBJ2-1, with D maybe TRBD1 (7 bases). This CDR3 comprises 12 residues. Looked up from germline, CDR1 is LGHNA and CDR2 is YNFKEQ. V was trimmed by 0 bases and J by 15 bases, leaving 12 bases between them. DNA of the CDR3: TGTGCCAGCAGCCAAGAGAGGGGGCGGGGGTTCTTC. Its translation is CASSQERGRGFF.

This clone was recorded a few times. CDR3 in amino acids: CASSEAPASGGRETQYF. In DNA, the CDR3 is TGTGCCAGCAGTGAAGCGCCCGCTAGCGGGGGGCGAGAGACCCAGTACTTC. This sequence joins TRBV6-1 and TRBJ2-5; 11 positions agree with TRBD2. Germline values: CDR1 MNHNS, CDR2 SASEGT. This CDR3 has 17 amino acids. V shed 0 bases and J 4 bases; nucleotides not matched to a gene: 7.

This chain joins TRBV5-1 and TRBJ2-2, with a weak D call TRBD2 (6 bases). V lost 1 base and J lost 0, with 10 bases in between. The CDR3 runs to 16 residues. Per germline, CDR1 SGHRS and CDR2 YFSETQ. CDR3 sequence (DNA): TGCGCCAGCAGCTTGAGGGAGGTCACGAACACCGGGGAGCTGTTTTTT. Translating it yields CASSLREVTNTGELFF.

The chain couples TRBV4-1 to TRBJ2-3; 9 nucleotides agree with TRBD1. CDR1 and CDR2 from the germline V gene are MGHRA and YSYEKL. Trimming removed 5 bases from V and 4 bases from J; junction bases left unmatched: 10. CDR3 length: 16 amino acids. The CDR3 DNA reads as TGCGCCAGCAGCTCCCCGGGACAGGGTCGCCCAGATACGCAGTATTTT. It codes for CASSSPGQGRPDTQYF.

The chain joins TRBV27 to TRBJ2-5, with D possibly TRBD2 on 5 matching bases. This CDR3 is built from 15 residues. V lost 4 bases, J lost 4 bases, and 16 bases lay in between. The germline V gene encodes CDR1 MNHEY and CDR2 SMNVEV (reference sequence). The CDR3 here is CASSSGSVGGETQYF. CDR3 sequence (DNA): TGTGCCAGCAGTTCCGGGTCCGTAGGAGGAGAGACCCAGTACTTC.

This chain connects TRBV27 to TRBJ2-2; maybe TRBD1 (6 bases). In germline, CDR1 is MNHEY, CDR2 SMNVEV (reference sequence). This CDR3 region has 15 residues. V gave up 4 bases and J gave up 6 bases, with 15 bases separating them. DNA for the CDR3: TGTGCCAGCAGTTCTAACAGGGTACGGGCCGGGGAGCTGTTTTTT. It specifies CASSSNRVRAGELFF.

The rearrangement links TRBV11-2 to TRBJ2-1, with D uncertain. V lost 0 bases and J lost 3, with 3 bases in between. Germline V CDR1 and CDR2: SGHAT, FQNNGV. The CDR3 totals 13 residues. The CDR3 DNA reads as TGTGCCAGCAGCTTAGACCTCTACAATGAGCAGTTCTTC. Protein product: CASSLDLYNEQFF.